The 23 T cell receptor beta chains below all came from one sample that was sequenced in a study of blood T cell repertoires in COVID-19. The data were produced by immunoSEQ multiplex PCR, yet TCRdb's version contains in-frame clones alone and is incomplete. The sample contains over 130,000 clones, 84% of which appear only once. Specimen: peripheral blood. All receptors derive from a man aged 25 to 40 with COVID-19, enrolled during active disease.

The chain uses TRBV6-4 and TRBJ2-2; 7 bases map to TRBD1. The CDR3 spans 20 residues. V lost 4 bases, J lost 2 bases, and 19 bases stayed unmatched. Germline values: CDR1 MRHNA, CDR2 SNTAGT. The CDR3, as DNA: TGTGCCAGCAGTGTCGTCCCCCTAATTGCCGGGACAGCTAACACCGGGGAGCTGTTTTTT. Its translation is CASSVVPLIAGTANTGELFF.

The chain couples TRBV6-2 or TRBV6-3 to TRBJ1-1; a possible D gene is TRBD1 (6 bases). The CDR3 loop spans 13 amino acids. The V gene lost 6 bases and the J gene lost 3 bases, with 11 bases spanning the gap. The germline V gene encodes CDR1 MNHEY and CDR2 SVGEGT. The CDR3 loop reads CASSAGTYTEAFF. The CDR3 DNA reads as TGTGCCAGCAGCGCCGGGACATACACTGAAGCTTTCTTT.

This chain uses TRBV5-4 with TRBJ2-1, with 9 bases identical to TRBD2. Germline V CDR1 and CDR2: SGHNT, YYREEE (reference sequence). Trimming cost V 4 bases and J 9 bases; bases outside gene matches: 17. The CDR3 is made up of 17 amino acids. CDR3 loop: CASSPTGLVAGDTEQFF. CDR3 in DNA: TGTGCCAGCAGCCCCACCGGGTTGGTAGCGGGAGACACTGAGCAGTTCTTC.

The gene calls are TRBV10-2 and TRBJ2-1; TRBD2 aligns across 13 bases. Unmatched junction bases numbered 5, after V lost 4 bases and J lost 5 bases. Germline lookup yields CDR1 WSHSY and CDR2 SAAADI. The CDR3 has 16 amino acids. The DNA of the CDR3 is TGCGCCAGCAGTGGACTAGCGGGAGGAACAAACAATGAGCAGTTCTTC. This encodes CASSGLAGGTNNEQFF.

The J gene is TRBJ2-1, the V gene TRBV3-1 (or the pseudogene TRBV3-2); 10 nucleotides match TRBD2. Trimming at V came to 0 bases and at J to 4 bases, leaving 9 bases not matched to a gene. CDR1 is LGHDT, CDR2 YNNKEL, per germline (reference sequence). This CDR3 region has 18 residues. This CDR3 is CASSQERASGRGYNEQFF. The CDR3 DNA is TGTGCCAGCAGCCAAGAGAGGGCTAGCGGGAGAGGGTACAATGAGCAGTTCTTC.

In this sample, this clone turned up once. The chain is built from TRBV29-1 and TRBJ1-2; 8 nucleotides match TRBD1. Germline lookup yields CDR1 SQVTM and CDR2 ANQGSEA. The CDR3 loop spans 14 amino acids. V lost 0 bases to trimming and J lost 8 bases; unmatched junction nucleotides: 8. CDR3 in amino acids: CSVEDPQGAFGYTF. The DNA of the CDR3 is TGCAGCGTTGAAGATCCTCAGGGGGCTTTCGGCTACACCTTC.

This clone was seen only a few times. Here the CDR3 reads CASTPWDIYGYTF. The DNA for the CDR3 is TGTGCCAGCACCCCATGGGACATCTATGGCTACACCTTC. The rearrangement joins TRBV28 to TRBJ1-2, with a possible D match to TRBD1 (6 bases). CDR1 is MDHEN, CDR2 SYDVKM, per germline. The V gene lost 7 bases and the J gene lost 4 bases, with 13 bases spanning the gap. The CDR3 sequence is 13 residues long.

This sequence joins TRBV4-3 and TRBJ2-7; 7 bases are a match to TRBD1. The V gene's germline CDR1 is LGHNA and CDR2 YSLEER. This CDR3 has 14 amino acids. Trimming removed 3 bases from V and 2 bases from J; junction bases left unmatched: 4. CDR3 sequence reads: CASSHLDRPYEQYF. DNA for the CDR3: TGCGCCAGCAGCCATTTGGACAGGCCCTACGAGCAGTACTTC.

The chain employs TRBV13 and TRBJ2-5, with D possibly matching TRBD2 (6 bases). The CDR3 has 15 residues. The V gene's germline CDR1 is PRHDT and CDR2 FYEKMQ (reference sequence). V was shortened by 3 bases and J by 5 bases, with 16 bases between the two germline ends. CDR3 nucleotide sequence: TGTGCCAGCAGCTTTTCCCGGGAGATATTGGAGACCCAGTACTTC. Translated, it gives CASSFSREILETQYF.

This chain links TRBV28 with TRBJ2-1, with 9 bases lining up with TRBD1. The germline V gene encodes CDR1 MDHEN and CDR2 SYDVKM. After removal of 5 bases from V and 6 bases from J, the junction contained 8 bases not matched to a gene. CDR3 size: 15 residues. The chain's CDR3 is CASSQPGTGFNEQFF. The CDR3 DNA is TGTGCCAGCAGTCAACCCGGGACAGGGTTCAATGAGCAGTTCTTC.

The J gene is TRBJ2-2, the V gene TRBV9; 7 bases fit TRBD2. The CDR3 extends over 16 amino acids. In germline, CDR1 is SGDLS, CDR2 YYNGEE. The V and J ends lost 3 bases and 0 bases, in that order; junction bases with no gene match: 5. The CDR3 DNA reads TGTGCCAGCAGCGGTTGGGACTACGCGAACACCGGGGAGCTGTTTTTT. Amino acids: CASSGWDYANTGELFF.

This chain connects TRBV7-9 to TRBJ1-1; D is unresolved. The CDR3 has 17 residues. With 4 bases removed from V and 3 bases from J, the gap between germline ends came to 21 bases. CDR1 is SEHNR, CDR2 FQNEAQ, per germline (reference sequence). The CDR3, as DNA: TGTGCCAGCAGCTCCCTTTATCAACGAACGGTGGACACTGAAGCTTTCTTT. This encodes CASSSLYQRTVDTEAFF.

This chain uses TRBV4-1 with TRBJ2-7; D remains unclear. V gave up 6 bases and J gave up 5 bases, with 8 bases separating them. CDR1 and CDR2 (germline): MGHRA, YSYEKL. The CDR3 length is 11 residues. CDR3 in DNA: TGCGCCAGCAGGTCGACTGACGAGCAGTACTTC. Protein: CASRSTDEQYF.

This clone is medium-sized within its sample. The chain joins TRBV21-1 to TRBJ2-4; the D segment call TRBD2 is taken from the table without a DNA check. TRBV21-1 constitutes a pseudogene. This CDR3 has 15 amino acids. Written as DNA, the CDR3 is TGTGCCAGCAGCAAAAAAGGACTAGCCAAAAACATTCAGTACTTC. Protein: CASSKKGLAKNIQYF.

The rearrangement joins TRBV27 to TRBJ2-7, with 9 bases aligning to TRBD1. CDR1 and CDR2 (germline): MNHEY, SMNVEV (reference sequence). There are 15 residues in the CDR3. The junction had 8 bases not matched to a gene; V was cut back by 6 bases and J by 2 bases. As DNA, the CDR3 is TGTGCCAGCAGCTTTGGGGACAGGGTTACCTACGAGCAGTACTTC. It yields the protein CASSFGDRVTYEQYF.

The chain links TRBV3-1 (or the pseudogene TRBV3-2) to TRBJ2-7, with TRBD2 as a possible D gene (6 bases). Germline values: CDR1 LGHDT, CDR2 YNNKEL (reference sequence). V lost 1 base and J lost 3, with 13 bases in between. The CDR3 runs 15 residues. The CDR3 sequence is CASSQGGRRNYEQYF. The CDR3 DNA follows: TGTGCCAGCAGCCAAGGAGGGAGGAGGAACTACGAGCAGTACTTC.

Of note for this clone: The junction and the germline gene differ at one end; a read error may be behind it. The V gene is TRBV7-7, the J gene TRBJ2-1; 15 bases align to TRBD2. This CDR3 is 14 amino acids long. CDR1 SSHAT and CDR2 FNYEAQ come from the germline V gene (reference sequence). This chain's CDR3 is CASSPGLAGGEQFF. CDR3 DNA: TGTGCTAGCAGCCCGGGACTAGCGGGAGGAGAGCAGTTCTTC.

The V call is TRBV4-3, the J call TRBJ2-3; D might be TRBD2 (7 bases). Trimming cost V 3 bases and J 7 bases, with 14 bases left between them. The CDR3 has 14 residues. The V gene's germline CDR1 is LGHNA and CDR2 YSLEER. Here the CDR3 reads CASSQIGGGYTQYF. The CDR3 DNA reads as TGCGCCAGCAGCCAGATTGGGGGGGGCTATACGCAGTATTTT.

V gene TRBV5-1 combines with J gene TRBJ1-1; no firm D call. V lost 4 bases and J 0 bases, leaving 10 bases between the germline ends. Germline CDR1 is SGHRS and CDR2 is YFSETQ. The CDR3 runs 14 residues. CDR3 DNA sequence: TGCGCCAGCAGCGCTCGCCGGGTGAACACTGAAGCTTTCTTT. This codes for CASSARRVNTEAFF.

The chain employs TRBV24-1 and TRBJ2-1; 12 bases fit TRBD2. Germline loops: CDR1 KGHDR, CDR2 SFDVKD. J gave up 10 bases and V 0 bases, and 6 bases lay outside the gene matches. The CDR3 runs 16 residues. The CDR3 DNA reads TGTGCCACCAGTGATTTGTGGACTAGCGGGATTCGGGAGCAGTTCTTC. Residues: CATSDLWTSGIREQFF.

The chain links TRBV4-2 to TRBJ1-2; TRBD1 aligns across 10 bases. CDR3 length equals 14 residues. The J segment lost 4 bases and the V segment lost 4 bases, leaving 3 bases of the junction unmatched. Germline-derived CDR1 and CDR2 are LGHNA and YNFKEQ. The CDR3 sequence: CASSPRTGGYGYTF. Written as DNA, the CDR3 is TGTGCCAGCAGCCCGAGGACAGGGGGCTATGGCTACACCTTC.

This sequence joins TRBV29-1 and TRBJ2-2; tentative D call: TRBD1 (6 bases). V gave up 4 bases and J gave up 2 bases, with 14 bases separating them. The germline gives CDR1 SQVTM, CDR2 ANQGSEA. The length of the CDR3 is 15 residues. The CDR3 region has the DNA TGCAGCGTTGTCAAACAGGGCGCAAACACCGGGGAGCTGTTTTTT. It yields the protein CSVVKQGANTGELFF.

This chain joins TRBV7-2 and TRBJ1-5; D not certain. CDR1 is SGHTA and CDR2 is FQGNSA in the germline V gene. V was cut by 5 bases and J by 0 bases, with 11 bases left in between. The CDR3 runs 15 residues. In nucleotides, the CDR3 is TGTGCCAGCAGCATGGGAGAGTATAGCAATCAGCCCCAGCATTTT. Translated, it gives CASSMGEYSNQPQHF.